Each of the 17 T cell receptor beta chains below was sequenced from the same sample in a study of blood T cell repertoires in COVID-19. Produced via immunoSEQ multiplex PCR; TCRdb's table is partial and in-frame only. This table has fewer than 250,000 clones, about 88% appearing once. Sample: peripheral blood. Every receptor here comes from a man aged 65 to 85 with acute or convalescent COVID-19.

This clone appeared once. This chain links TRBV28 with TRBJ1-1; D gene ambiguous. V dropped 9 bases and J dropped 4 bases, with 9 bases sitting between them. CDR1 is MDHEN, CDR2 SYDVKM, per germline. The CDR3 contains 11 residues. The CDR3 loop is CASSLSTEAFF. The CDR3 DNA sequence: TGTGCCAGTTCCCTGAGCACTGAAGCTTTCTTT.

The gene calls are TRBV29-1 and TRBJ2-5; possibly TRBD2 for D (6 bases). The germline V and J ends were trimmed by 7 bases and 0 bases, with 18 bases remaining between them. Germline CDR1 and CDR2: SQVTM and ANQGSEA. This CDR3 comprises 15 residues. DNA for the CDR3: TGCAGCGCCCAAGGGTCGGGAGACGACCAAGAGACCCAGTACTTC. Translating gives CSAQGSGDDQETQYF. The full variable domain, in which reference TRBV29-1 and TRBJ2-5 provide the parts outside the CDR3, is SAVISQKPSRDICQRGTSLTIQCQVDSQVTMMFWYRQQPGQSLTLIATANQGSEATYESGFVIDKFPISRPNLTFSTLTVSNMSPEDSSIYLCSAQGSGDDQETQYFGPGTRLLVL.

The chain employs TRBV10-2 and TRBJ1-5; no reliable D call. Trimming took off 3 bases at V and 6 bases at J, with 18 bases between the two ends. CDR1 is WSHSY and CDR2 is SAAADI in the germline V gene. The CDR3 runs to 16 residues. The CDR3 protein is CASSEGRAGFGQPQHF. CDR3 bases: TGCGCCAGCAGTGAAGGGCGGGCGGGATTCGGTCAGCCCCAGCATTTT.

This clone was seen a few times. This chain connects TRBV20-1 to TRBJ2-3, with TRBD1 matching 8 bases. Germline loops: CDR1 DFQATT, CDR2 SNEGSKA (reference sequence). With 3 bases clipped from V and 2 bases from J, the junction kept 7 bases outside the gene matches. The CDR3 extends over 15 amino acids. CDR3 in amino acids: CSASQTGASTDTQYF. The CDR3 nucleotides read TGCAGTGCTAGTCAGACAGGGGCTTCCACAGATACGCAGTATTTT.

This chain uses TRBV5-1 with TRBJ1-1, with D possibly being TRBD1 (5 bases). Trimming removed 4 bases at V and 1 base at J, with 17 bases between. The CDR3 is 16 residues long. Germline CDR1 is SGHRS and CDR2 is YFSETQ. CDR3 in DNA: TGCGCCAGCAGCCCCAGAGGGCGGGGCCCGAACACTGAAGCTTTCTTT. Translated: CASSPRGRGPNTEAFF.

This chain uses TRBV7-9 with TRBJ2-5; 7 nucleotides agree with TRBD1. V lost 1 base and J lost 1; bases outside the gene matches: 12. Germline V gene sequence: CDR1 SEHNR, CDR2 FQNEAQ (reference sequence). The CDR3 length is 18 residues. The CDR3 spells CASSLGRYGTASQETQYF. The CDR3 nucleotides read TGTGCCAGCAGCTTAGGAAGGTACGGGACAGCGAGCCAAGAGACCCAGTACTTC.

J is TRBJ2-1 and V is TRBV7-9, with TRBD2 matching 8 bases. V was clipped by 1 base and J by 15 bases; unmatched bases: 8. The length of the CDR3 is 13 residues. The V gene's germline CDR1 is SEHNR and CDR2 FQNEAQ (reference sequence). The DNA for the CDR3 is TGTGCCAGCAGCTTAGTCGGGAGGGGGGACGTGTTCTTC. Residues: CASSLVGRGDVFF.

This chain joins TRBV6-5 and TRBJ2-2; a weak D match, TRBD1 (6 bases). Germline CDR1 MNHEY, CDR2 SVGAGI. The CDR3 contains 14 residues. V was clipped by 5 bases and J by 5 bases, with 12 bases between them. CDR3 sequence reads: CASSLAGATGELFF. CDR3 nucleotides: TGTGCCAGCAGTCTGGCAGGGGCAACCGGGGAGCTGTTTTTT.

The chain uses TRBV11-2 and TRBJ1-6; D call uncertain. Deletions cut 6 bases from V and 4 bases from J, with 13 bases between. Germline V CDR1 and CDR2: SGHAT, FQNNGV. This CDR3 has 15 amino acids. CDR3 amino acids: CASSNDIGYNSPLHF. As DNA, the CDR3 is TGTGCCAGCAGTAACGACATAGGATATAATTCACCCCTCCACTTT.

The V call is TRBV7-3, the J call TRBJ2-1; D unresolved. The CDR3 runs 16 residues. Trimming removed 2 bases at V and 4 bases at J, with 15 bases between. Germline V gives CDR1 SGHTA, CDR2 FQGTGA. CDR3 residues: CASSLGYTTDYNEQFF. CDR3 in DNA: TGTGCCAGCAGCTTAGGTTACACTACTGATTACAATGAGCAGTTCTTC.

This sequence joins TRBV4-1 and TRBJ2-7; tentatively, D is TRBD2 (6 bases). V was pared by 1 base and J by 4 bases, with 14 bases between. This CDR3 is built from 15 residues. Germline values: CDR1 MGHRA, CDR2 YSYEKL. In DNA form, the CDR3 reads TGCGCCAGCAGCCAAGTTTCGGGAGTTGGGTACGAGCAGTACTTC. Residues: CASSQVSGVGYEQYF.

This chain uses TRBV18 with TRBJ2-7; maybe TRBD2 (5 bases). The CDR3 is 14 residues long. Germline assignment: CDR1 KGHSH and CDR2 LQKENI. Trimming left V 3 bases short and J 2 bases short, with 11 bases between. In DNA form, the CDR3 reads TGTGCCAGCTCACCCTACCGGGATACCTACGAGCAGTACTTC. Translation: CASSPYRDTYEQYF.

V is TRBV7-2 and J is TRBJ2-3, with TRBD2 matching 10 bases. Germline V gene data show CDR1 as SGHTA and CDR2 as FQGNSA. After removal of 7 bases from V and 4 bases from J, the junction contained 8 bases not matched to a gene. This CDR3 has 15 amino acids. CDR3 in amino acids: CASTPASGRADTQYF. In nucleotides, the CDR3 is TGTGCCAGCACCCCGGCCAGCGGGAGGGCAGATACGCAGTATTTT.

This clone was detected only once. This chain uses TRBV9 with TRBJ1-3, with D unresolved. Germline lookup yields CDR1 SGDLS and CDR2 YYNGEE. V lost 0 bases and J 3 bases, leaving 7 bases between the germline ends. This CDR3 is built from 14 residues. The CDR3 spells CASSVEAHGNTIYF. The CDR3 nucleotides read TGTGCCAGCAGCGTAGAAGCCCATGGAAACACCATATATTTT.

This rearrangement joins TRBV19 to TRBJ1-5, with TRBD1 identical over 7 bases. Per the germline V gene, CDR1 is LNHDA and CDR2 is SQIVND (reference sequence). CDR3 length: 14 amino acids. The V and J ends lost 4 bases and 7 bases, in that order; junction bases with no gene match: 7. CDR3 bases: TGTGCCAGTAGTACGGACAGGTCGGAGCAGCCCCAGCATTTT. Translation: CASSTDRSEQPQHF.

DNA of the CDR3: TGCAGTGCTAGTCAGGGTACCAATCAGCCCCAGCATTTT. Translating it yields CSASQGTNQPQHF. The J gene is TRBJ1-5, the V gene TRBV20-1; maybe TRBD1 (5 bases). CDR1 and CDR2 from the germline V gene are DFQATT and SNEGSKA (reference sequence). V was pared by 3 bases and J by 3 bases, with 9 bases between. The CDR3 covers 13 residues.

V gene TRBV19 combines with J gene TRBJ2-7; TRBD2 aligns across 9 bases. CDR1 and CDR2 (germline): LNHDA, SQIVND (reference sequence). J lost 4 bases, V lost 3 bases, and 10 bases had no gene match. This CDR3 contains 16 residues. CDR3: CASSMSASGISYEQYF. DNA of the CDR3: TGTGCCAGTAGTATGTCGGCTAGCGGGATCTCATACGAGCAGTACTTC.